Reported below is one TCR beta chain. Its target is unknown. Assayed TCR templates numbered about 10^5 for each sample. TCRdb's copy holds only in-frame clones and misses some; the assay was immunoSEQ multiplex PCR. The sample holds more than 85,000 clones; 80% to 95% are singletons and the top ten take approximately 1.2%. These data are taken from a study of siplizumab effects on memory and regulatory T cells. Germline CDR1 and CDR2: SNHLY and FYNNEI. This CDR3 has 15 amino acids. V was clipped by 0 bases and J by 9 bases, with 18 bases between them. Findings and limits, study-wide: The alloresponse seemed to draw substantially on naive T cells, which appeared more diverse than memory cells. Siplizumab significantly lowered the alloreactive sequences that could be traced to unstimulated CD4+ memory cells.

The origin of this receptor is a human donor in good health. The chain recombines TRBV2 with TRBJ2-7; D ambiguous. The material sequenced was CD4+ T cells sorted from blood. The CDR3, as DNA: TGTGCCAGCAGTGAAGCTTTAGTCCCCCCAACTGTGCAGTACTTC. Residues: CASSEALVPPTVQYF.